What follows are 32 T cell receptor beta chains derived from one specimen sequenced in a study of OX40 agonist ivuxolimab in advanced cancers. The method was immunoSEQ multiplex PCR; TCRdb's version includes in-frame clones alone and lacks a portion of them. The sample lists some 70,000 clones, approximately 80% seen once, with about 8.2% in the top ten. The sequencing used CD4+ or CD8+ T cells sorted from blood, collected in a trial of the OX40 agonist ivuxolimab. These receptors came from an adult with an advanced solid tumor such as melanoma, head and neck, liver or kidney cancer.

V usage is TRBV18 and J usage is TRBJ2-2; perhaps D is TRBD1 or TRBD2 (5 bases each). The CDR3 consists of 15 residues. V lost 5 bases to trimming and J lost 2 bases, with 12 bases between them. CDR1 KGHSH and CDR2 LQKENI come from the germline V gene. CDR3 region: CASSRDGANTGELFF. CDR3 DNA sequence: TGTGCCAGCTCAAGGGACGGGGCTAACACCGGGGAGCTGTTTTTT.

Note on this clone: The junction shows a germline mismatch at one end, possibly a read error. This chain links TRBV5-4 with TRBJ2-5; no firm D call. Germline V gives CDR1 SGHNT, CDR2 YYREEE (reference sequence). The CDR3 runs to 13 residues. Here the CDR3 reads CASSQEDQETQYF. The CDR3 DNA follows: TGTGCCAGCAGCCAAGAGGACCAGGAGACCCAGTACTTC.

The chain couples TRBV5-4 to TRBJ2-2, with TRBD1 matching over 11 bases. Germline CDR1 SGHNT, CDR2 YYREEE (reference sequence). V trimming: 4 bases; J trimming: 8 bases; junction bases outside the gene matches: 10. CDR3 length: 16 amino acids. The CDR3 protein is CASSVPGTGGKGELFF. In DNA, the CDR3 is TGTGCCAGCAGCGTACCCGGGACAGGGGGTAAAGGGGAGCTGTTTTTT.

This clone has only a few counts. The J gene is TRBJ2-5, the V gene TRBV19, with 8 bases identical to TRBD2. Germline CDR1 LNHDA, CDR2 SQIVND (reference sequence). CDR3 length equals 14 residues. V gave up 8 bases and J gave up 3 bases; unmatched junction bases: 8. CDR3 in DNA: TGTGCCAGTTCTTTAGGGACTAGAGAAGAGACCCAGTACTTC. Translation: CASSLGTREETQYF.

This clone occurred many times. The rearrangement links TRBV4-1 to TRBJ2-1; 10 nucleotides agree with TRBD2. Germline values: CDR1 MGHRA, CDR2 YSYEKL. V lost 2 bases, J lost 1 base, and 8 bases stayed unmatched. The CDR3 length is 18 residues. CDR3 protein: CASSQRGSSGGSYNEQFF. The CDR3 nucleotides read TGCGCCAGCAGCCAAAGGGGCTCTAGCGGGGGATCCTACAATGAGCAGTTCTTC.

As for this clone: The sample carries other DNA sequences with the same CDR3. This rearrangement joins TRBV5-1 to TRBJ2-1; 16 bases match TRBD2. The CDR3 loop spans 15 amino acids. Trimming removed 3 bases from V and 10 bases from J; junction bases left unmatched: 4. Per the germline V gene, CDR1 is SGHRS and CDR2 is YFSETQ. In DNA form, the CDR3 reads TGCGCCAGCAGCTCGGGACTAGCGGGAGGGGGGGAGCAGTTCTTC. It encodes CASSSGLAGGGEQFF.

The V gene is TRBV7-2, the J gene TRBJ2-7; TRBD2 might be the D (6 bases). The CDR3 consists of 15 residues. Germline-derived CDR1 and CDR2 are SGHTA and FQGNSA. Trimming removed 1 base at V and 9 bases at J, with 19 bases between. CDR3 in DNA: TGTGCCAGCAGCTTAGATCTCGGGGAGGTCAACGGGCAGTACTTC. The encoded protein is CASSLDLGEVNGQYF.

CDR3: CASSLGAEQYF. CDR3 nucleotides: TGTGCCAGCTCACTGGGGGCCGAGCAGTACTTC. The rearrangement joins TRBV18 to TRBJ2-7, with a possible D match to TRBD1 (6 bases). The CDR3 runs 11 residues. Trimming took off 4 bases at V and 6 bases at J, with 7 bases between the two ends. Looked up from germline, CDR1 is KGHSH and CDR2 is LQKENI.

The rearrangement links TRBV7-6 to TRBJ1-1, with TRBD1 identical over 7 bases. The CDR3 length is 14 residues. Germline trimming cut 5 bases from V and 1 base from J; bases unmatched to any gene: 4. CDR1 is SGHVS and CDR2 is FNYEAQ in the germline V gene. CDR3 loop: CASSPGGANTEAFF. The CDR3 region has the DNA TGTGCCAGCAGCCCAGGGGGGGCGAACACTGAAGCTTTCTTT.

This chain joins TRBV9 and TRBJ2-7, with D possibly TRBD2 on 5 matching bases. The CDR3 runs to 15 residues. CDR1 SGDLS and CDR2 YYNGEE come from the germline V gene. Trimming cost V 0 bases and J 1 base, with 11 bases left between them. The CDR3 reads CASSVGSSRSYEQYF. As DNA, the CDR3 is TGTGCCAGCAGCGTAGGGTCTAGCAGATCCTACGAGCAGTACTTC.

The chain joins TRBV19 to TRBJ1-2; D perhaps matches TRBD1 (6 bases). The CDR3 sequence is 14 residues long. Germline V gene sequence: CDR1 LNHDA, CDR2 SQIVND (reference sequence). The V end lost 3 bases, the J end lost 7 bases, and 15 bases lay between the germline ends. The CDR3 nucleotides read TGTGCCAGTAGTATCCCGGCAGGGGTTAGTGGCTACACCTTC. It specifies CASSIPAGVSGYTF.

The V call is TRBV19, the J call TRBJ2-7, with 9 bases identical to TRBD1. From germline, CDR1 is LNHDA and CDR2 SQIVND (reference sequence). The CDR3 sequence is 14 residues long. Trimming cost V 1 base and J 3 bases; bases outside gene matches: 1. CDR3 bases: TGTGCCAGTAGTATAGGGACAGGGGACTACGAGCAGTACTTC. The encoded protein is CASSIGTGDYEQYF.

DNA of the CDR3: TGTGCCAGCAGCCCCGTGGGGGGCCTGAACACTGAAGCTTTCTTT. It translates to CASSPVGGLNTEAFF. The chain links TRBV9 to TRBJ1-1, with D perhaps matching TRBD1 (6 bases). Trimming pared 4 bases from V and 0 bases from J, leaving 13 bases between. The V gene's germline CDR1 is SGDLS and CDR2 YYNGEE. CDR3 size: 15 residues. Full variable domain (rest looked up from reference TRBV9 and TRBJ1-1): DSGVTQTPKHLITATGQRVTLRCSPRSGDLSVYWYQQSLDQGLQFLIQYYNGEERAKGNILERFSAQQFPDLHSELNLSSLELGDSALYFCASSPVGGLNTEAFFGQGTRLTVV.

This clone was recorded only once. This chain uses TRBV6-5 with TRBJ2-7; 11 bases match TRBD1. V shed 6 bases and J 1 base; nucleotides not matched to a gene: 2. Germline V gene lookup returns CDR1 MNHEY and CDR2 SVGAGI. The CDR3 extends over 14 amino acids. The CDR3, as DNA: TGTGCCAGCAGAGGGACAGGGGGATCCTACGAGCAGTACTTC. Protein product: CASRGTGGSYEQYF.

The chain links TRBV18 to TRBJ2-5, with TRBD1 as a possible D gene (6 bases). Between the trimmed V and J ends, which lost 2 bases and 2 bases, there was a span of 12 bases. The CDR3 has 15 residues. CDR1 KGHSH and CDR2 LQKENI come from the germline V gene. In DNA, the CDR3 is TGTGCCAGCTCACCAGCCAGGGGTATACAAGAGACCCAGTACTTC. Translated: CASSPARGIQETQYF.

V and J are TRBV4-1 and TRBJ2-1; no definite D call. Trimming removed 4 bases from V and 5 bases from J, with 6 bases in between. Germline V gives CDR1 MGHRA, CDR2 YSYEKL. The CDR3 consists of 12 residues. CDR3 protein: CASSPKNNEQFF. Written as DNA, the CDR3 is TGCGCCAGCAGCCCAAAAAACAATGAGCAGTTCTTC.

J is TRBJ1-4 and V is TRBV19; D possibly corresponds to TRBD1 (6 bases). The CDR3 loop spans 15 amino acids. Germline-derived CDR1 and CDR2 are LNHDA and SQIVND (reference sequence). Trimming left V 6 bases short and J 5 bases short, with 16 bases between. This chain's CDR3 is CASRPPGAQNEKLFF. The CDR3 DNA is TGTGCCAGTAGGCCCCCGGGGGCCCAGAATGAAAAACTGTTTTTT. The full variable domain, with the rest looked up from reference TRBV19 and TRBJ1-4, is DGGITQSPKYLFRKEGQNVTLSCEQNLNHDAMYWYRQDPGQGLRLIYYSQIVNDFQKGDIAEGYSVSREKKESFPLTVTSAQKNPTAFYLCASRPPGAQNEKLFFGSGTQLSVL.

The chain couples TRBV6-1 to TRBJ2-3; no firm D call. The germline V and J ends were trimmed by 2 bases and 5 bases, with 8 bases remaining between them. Germline V gene sequence: CDR1 MNHNS, CDR2 SASEGT. This CDR3 has 13 residues. The CDR3 DNA reads as TGTGCCAGCAGTGAAATCCTGGGAGATACGCAGTATTTT. It translates to CASSEILGDTQYF.

The chain employs TRBV28 and TRBJ2-7; weak D call: TRBD2 (5 bases). CDR1 and CDR2 (germline): MDHEN, SYDVKM. The CDR3 runs to 16 residues. V was pared by 2 bases and J by 5 bases, with 19 bases between. Here the CDR3 DNA reads TGTGCCAGCAGTTTACTCGGTGAGGGTATTATCGACGAGCAGTACTTC. Amino acid sequence: CASSLLGEGIIDEQYF.

This clone has only one observation. The chain links TRBV7-9 to TRBJ2-1; 12 bases are a match to TRBD2. V was clipped by 2 bases and J by 9 bases; unmatched bases: 5. This CDR3 is 15 amino acids long. Germline V CDR1 and CDR2: SEHNR, FQNEAQ (reference sequence). CDR3: CASSLKTSGRTEQFF. The CDR3 DNA reads TGTGCCAGCAGCTTAAAGACTAGCGGGAGAACTGAGCAGTTCTTC.

In its sample, this clone was seen a few times. The chain recombines TRBV7-2 with TRBJ1-2; weak D call: TRBD1 (5 bases). Trimming shortened V by 2 bases and J by 6 bases, and 16 bases separated the two germline ends. The CDR3 consists of 15 residues. Looked up from germline, CDR1 is SGHTA and CDR2 is FQGNSA. The CDR3 is CASSLTPLKGNGYTF. The CDR3 coding sequence is TGTGCCAGCAGCTTAACCCCTCTTAAGGGGAATGGCTACACCTTC.

The chain joins TRBV29-1 to TRBJ2-1, with 11 bases identical to TRBD2. Germline V gene sequence: CDR1 SQVTM, CDR2 ANQGSEA. The CDR3 is made up of 15 amino acids. V lost 3 bases, J lost 1 base, and 2 bases stayed unmatched. For the CDR3, the DNA is TGCAGCGTTGACGGGACTAGCGGATCCTACAATGAGCAGTTCTTC. This encodes CSVDGTSGSYNEQFF.

This chain uses TRBV5-1 with TRBJ2-2, with TRBD2 matching over 14 bases. The trim removed 0 bases at V and 1 base at J, leaving 5 bases unmatched. CDR3 length: 19 residues. Germline V lookup: CDR1 SGHRS, CDR2 YFSETQ. For the CDR3, the DNA is TGCGCCAGCAGCTTGGTGACTAGCGGGAGGGCCGGGAACACCGGGGAGCTGTTTTTT. This sequence encodes CASSLVTSGRAGNTGELFF.

The rearrangement links TRBV7-3 to TRBJ1-1; 10 bases agree with TRBD1. The V and J ends lost 3 bases and 1 base, in that order; junction bases with no gene match: 2. CDR3 length: 15 amino acids. Germline loops: CDR1 SGHTA, CDR2 FQGTGA. CDR3: CASSLTGGANTEAFF. The CDR3 coding sequence is TGTGCCAGCAGCTTGACAGGGGGCGCGAACACTGAAGCTTTCTTT.

This sequence joins TRBV18 and TRBJ2-5; D remains ambiguous. CDR1 is KGHSH and CDR2 is LQKENI in the germline V gene. The CDR3 has 14 amino acids. Between the trimmed V and J ends, which lost 0 bases and 1 base, there was a span of 6 bases. Here the CDR3 reads CASSPPTLQETQYF. CDR3 DNA sequence: TGTGCCAGCTCACCACCGACCCTCCAAGAGACCCAGTACTTC.

In DNA form, the CDR3 reads TGTGCCACCAGCAGGGGCAGACAGTACGAGCAGTACGTC. Protein product: CATSRGRQYEQYV. The chain has TRBV15 and TRBJ2-7; TRBD1 might be the D (5 bases). Germline V lookup: CDR1 LNHNV, CDR2 YYDKDF (reference sequence). Trimming stripped 3 bases from V and 4 bases from J, with 10 bases between. This CDR3 is built from 13 residues.

The chain links TRBV19 to TRBJ1-3; no clear D. Germline V gives CDR1 LNHDA, CDR2 SQIVND (reference sequence). V was cut by 3 bases and J by 0 bases, with 3 bases left in between. The CDR3 consists of 13 residues. The CDR3 coding sequence is TGTGCCAGTAGTATGGGCTCTGGAAACACCATATATTTT. It yields the protein CASSMGSGNTIYF. The entire variable domain, with the rest obtained from reference TRBV19 and TRBJ1-3, is as follows: DGGITQSPKYLFRKEGQNVTLSCEQNLNHDAMYWYRQDPGQGLRLIYYSQIVNDFQKGDIAEGYSVSREKKESFPLTVTSAQKNPTAFYLCASSMGSGNTIYFGEGSWLTVV.

The rearrangement joins TRBV28 to TRBJ2-6; D possibly corresponds to TRBD1 (5 bases). The germline CDR1 and CDR2 sequences are MDHEN and SYDVKM. V dropped 4 bases and J dropped 0 bases, with 7 bases sitting between them. The CDR3 loop spans 15 amino acids. CDR3 coding DNA: TGTGCCAGCAGTTCAGGGATCTCTGGGGCCAACGTCCTGACTTTC. Its translation: CASSSGISGANVLTF.

This chain joins TRBV19 and TRBJ2-3; 16 bases fit TRBD2. J lost 14 bases, V lost 3 bases, and 8 bases had no gene match. The CDR3 length is 15 residues. Looked up from germline, CDR1 is LNHDA and CDR2 is SQIVND (reference sequence). This CDR3 reads CASSIPGTSGRAWYF. As DNA, the CDR3 is TGTGCCAGTAGTATCCCCGGGACTAGCGGGAGGGCGTGGTATTTT.

The V gene is TRBV28, the J gene TRBJ1-2, with a tentative D call TRBD1 (5 bases). Trimming left V 4 bases short and J 5 bases short, with 20 bases between. The CDR3 extends over 16 amino acids. Germline V gene data show CDR1 as MDHEN and CDR2 as SYDVKM. The CDR3 DNA follows: TGTGCCAGCAGTTCTCCACTTGAAGGGGCGCGATATGGCTACACCTTC. Translating it yields CASSSPLEGARYGYTF.

The V gene is TRBV5-8, the J gene TRBJ1-1, with D unresolved. CDR1 is SGHTS, CDR2 YDEGEE, per germline. Trimming removed 2 bases from V and 5 bases from J, with 13 bases in between. The CDR3 has 14 amino acids. This CDR3 is CASSFWGGRTEAFF. The CDR3 region has the DNA TGTGCCAGCAGCTTTTGGGGAGGGAGAACTGAAGCTTTCTTT.

V is TRBV7-2 and J is TRBJ1-4; 9 bases align to TRBD1. This CDR3 is built from 14 residues. V was clipped by 5 bases and J by 8 bases; unmatched bases: 6. In germline, CDR1 is SGHTA, CDR2 FQGNSA. The CDR3 DNA reads TGTGCCAGCAGCGTGGGACAGGGAGGGGAAAAACTGTTTTTT. This encodes CASSVGQGGEKLFF.